This T cell receptor (beta chain) was documented in a study of blood T cell repertoires in COVID-19. Across the study: Sample material is recorded as cDNA or gDNA derived from T cells, B-cell-depleted T cells, or PBMCs.

This clone was picked up a small number of times. The CDR3 extends over 15 amino acids. Germline V gene data show CDR1 as LNHNV and CDR2 as YYDKDF (reference sequence). The ends lost 0 bases at V and 6 bases at J; junction bases unmatched: 6. Original processing methods: By means of reference gene primer amplification, nucleated cell counts were estimated. The repertoire was sequenced with immunoSEQ multiplex PCR; TCRdb's copy has only in-frame clones and lacks some. The V and J calls and the clone size are those of that table, but D and trimming were determined from the DNA. In the table there are 200,000 or so clones, about 90% of which are singletons.

This receptor was taken from a woman between 50 and 59 years old with acute or convalescent COVID-19. The sample comprised peripheral blood. The chain couples TRBV15 to TRBJ2-7; the match to TRBD1 covers 9 bases. The CDR3 loop is CATSRDRGTGLEQYF. CDR3 coding DNA: TGTGCCACCAGCAGAGATCGGGGGACAGGGCTCGAGCAGTACTTC.